This entry concerns a single TCR beta chain. The antigen remains undetermined. This entry is derived from a study of T cell responses to AZD1222 COVID-19 vaccine. Study-level findings and limits: Spike-specific TCR breadth and depth went up after people got two AZD1222 doses.

Method: immunoSEQ multiplex PCR; TCRdb's copy keeps in-frame clones and lacks some. The data hold 80,000 to 90,000 clones, with about nine tenths observed a single time. This sample comprised peripheral blood, obtained 28 days after the second AZD1222 dose. This receptor was taken from an adult who received the AZD1222 COVID-19 vaccine.

The chain's CDR3 is CASRPSKNGELFF. The CDR3 coding sequence is TGTGCCAGCAGACCCAGCAAAAACGGGGAGCTGTTTTTT. The rearrangement joins TRBV6-5 to TRBJ2-2; D gene uncertain. The CDR3 length is 13 residues. Germline CDR1 is MNHEY and CDR2 is SVGAGI. V lost 6 bases and J lost 7, with 12 bases in between.